One and the same sample provided the 23 T cell receptor beta chains below, sequenced in a study of molecular identifiers for immune sequencing clone quantification. Via MiXCR, TCRdb re-called the PCR reads, giving one row per CDR3 protein. The repertoire includes around 480,000 distinct CDR3 sequences, about a fifth of them detected once, and approximately 0.8% sits in the top ten. Sequenced material: naive CD8+ T cells from blood, with Jurkat cell RNA spiked in. Sample subset: FACS-sorted CD8+CD4-CCR7+CD45RA+ naive T cells. Every receptor here comes from a human donor in good health. Some libraries in this study had Jurkat cell RNA spiked in.

This clonotype was detected ten times or more. The V call is TRBV6-2 or TRBV6-3, the J call TRBJ2-5; D is unresolved. Germline V gene lookup returns CDR1 MNHEY and CDR2 SVGEGT. The CDR3 extends over 13 amino acids. The V gene lost 7 bases and the J gene lost 2 bases, with 11 bases spanning the gap. The CDR3 DNA reads TGTGCCAGCATCGGGCAGCCTCAAGAGACCCAGTACTTC. Protein product: CASIGQPQETQYF.

This chain uses TRBV7-8 with TRBJ2-3, with 13 bases identical to TRBD2. Trimming took 5 bases from V and 3 from J; bases not matched to a gene: 8. Germline lookup yields CDR1 SGHVS and CDR2 FQNEAQ. The CDR3 has 17 amino acids. The CDR3 DNA reads as TGTGCCAGCAGCGGGAGGACTAGCGGGGGATGGACAGATACGCAGTATTTT. This encodes CASSGRTSGGWTDTQYF.

At least ten counts were recorded for this clonotype. The rearrangement joins TRBV29-1 to TRBJ2-7, with 11 bases aligning to TRBD1. Germline CDR1 reads SQVTM; CDR2 reads ANQGSEA. The CDR3 has 15 residues. V lost 3 bases, J lost 2 bases, and 6 bases stayed unmatched. The CDR3 DNA follows: TGCAGCGTTGAGGACGGGACAGGGGGTACCTACGAGCAGTACTTC. Amino acids: CSVEDGTGGTYEQYF.

Ten or more counts support this clonotype. This chain links TRBV13 with TRBJ1-1; D is uncertain. CDR1 and CDR2 from the germline V gene are PRHDT and FYEKMQ (reference sequence). This CDR3 has 14 residues. Trimming left V 5 bases short and J 6 bases short, with 16 bases between. Here the CDR3 reads CASSLAGVTAEAFF. DNA of the CDR3: TGTGCCAGCAGCCTGGCCGGTGTTACCGCTGAAGCTTTCTTT.

This clonotype appeared many times. V gene TRBV27 combines with J gene TRBJ1-1, with D uncertain. This CDR3 spans 14 amino acids. The germline CDR1 and CDR2 sequences are MNHEY and SMNVEV (reference sequence). V shed 6 bases and J shed 7 bases, with 18 bases lying between them. In DNA form, the CDR3 reads TGTGCCAGCAGACAAGCCTCCCCGGCCCTTGAAGCTTTCTTT. As protein: CASRQASPALEAFF.

There are a few counts of this clonotype. An end of the junction does not agree with germline; a read error may underlie this. The chain recombines TRBV27 with TRBJ2-5; D ambiguous. The CDR3 consists of 15 residues. CDR1 and CDR2 (germline): MNHEY, SMNVEV (reference sequence). The CDR3: CASSLIGSYQETQHF. The CDR3 region has the DNA TGTGCCAGCAGTTTAATTGGCAGCTACCAAGAGACCCAGCACTTC.

This chain links TRBV12-3 or TRBV12-4 with TRBJ2-1, with unresolved D. This CDR3 region has 14 residues. V dropped 1 base and J dropped 8 bases, with 12 bases sitting between them. CDR3 coding DNA: TGTGCCAGCAGTTTAGGGCAGGTGGGTGATGAGCAGTTCTTC. This gives the protein CASSLGQVGDEQFF.

The rearrangement uses TRBV30 and TRBJ1-5, with 9 bases that match TRBD1. Germline V gene lookup returns CDR1 GTSNPN and CDR2 SVGIG (reference sequence). The CDR3 consists of 15 residues. The trim removed 0 bases at V and 8 bases at J, leaving 8 bases unmatched. The CDR3 here is CAWSVETGGFEPQHF. The CDR3 coding sequence is TGTGCCTGGAGTGTGGAGACAGGGGGTTTTGAGCCCCAGCATTTT. The complete variable domain, with remaining parts taken from reference TRBV30 and TRBJ1-5, reads SQTIHQWPATLVQPVGSPLSLECTVEGTSNPNLYWYRQAAGRGLQLLFYSVGIGQISSEVPQNLSASRPQDRQFILSSKKLLLSDSGFYLCAWSVETGGFEPQHFGDGTRLSIL.

This clonotype was counted at least ten times. The V gene is TRBV2, the J gene TRBJ1-2; D is ambiguous. From germline, CDR1 is SNHLY and CDR2 FYNNEI. This CDR3 region has 12 residues. V lost 3 bases to trimming and J lost 4 bases, with 6 bases between them. CDR3 in amino acids: CASSETAYGYTF. The CDR3 DNA is TGTGCCAGCAGTGAGACCGCCTATGGCTACACCTTC.

About this clonotype: This could be a read error, since a much larger clone is one nucleotide away. The chain is built from TRBV7-2 and TRBJ1-1; possible D gene TRBD1, 5 bases. The CDR3 length is 15 residues. The germline V gene has CDR1 SGHTA and CDR2 FQGNSA. V was trimmed by 1 base and J by 4 bases, leaving 13 bases between them. The CDR3 protein is CTSSLDIAGLTEAFF. The CDR3 bases are TGTACCAGCAGCTTAGATATCGCAGGGCTCACTGAAGCTTTCTTT. Full variable domain (missing parts from reference TRBV7-2 and TRBJ1-1): GAGVSQSPSNKVTEKGKDVELRCDPISGHTALYWYRQSLGQGLEFLIYFQGNSAPDKSGLPSDRFSAERTGGSVSTLTIQRTQQEDSAVYLCTSSLDIAGLTEAFFGQGTRLTVV.

This clonotype was seen a handful of times. The chain carries TRBV6-2 or TRBV6-3 and TRBJ2-3; D is unclear. The CDR3 loop spans 14 amino acids. Deletions cut 9 bases from V and 5 bases from J, with 18 bases between. The germline V gene encodes CDR1 MNHEY and CDR2 SVGEGT. CDR3 DNA: TGTGCCAGTCATAGCTCCTCCCCACGAGATACGCAGTATTTT. As protein: CASHSSSPRDTQYF.

As concerns this clonotype: A much larger clonotype is one base distant, so this may be a read error. The chain recombines TRBV5-3 with TRBJ2-7; 9 bases match TRBD1. TRBV5-3 is assigned to the ORF class and has an uncertain function. The CDR3 consists of 16 residues. CDR3 protein: CTSSLAGTGSSYEQYF. For the CDR3, the DNA is TGTACCAGCAGCTTGGCCGGGACAGGGAGCTCCTACGAGCAGTACTTC.

This clonotype was seen a handful of times. The chain recombines TRBV9 with TRBJ1-6; the D is unclear. The V and J ends lost 3 bases and 2 bases respectively, with 9 bases between them. Germline V gene data show CDR1 as SGDLS and CDR2 as YYNGEE. This CDR3 contains 15 residues. CDR3 region: CASSASGAYNSPLHF. The CDR3 region has the DNA TGTGCCAGCAGCGCGAGTGGCGCCTATAATTCACCCCTCCACTTT.

As concerns this clonotype: A much more abundant neighbour one base away suggests this may be a read error. The CDR3 end shows no conserved phenylalanine or tryptophan, and so a read error is likely. This chain connects TRBV2 to TRBJ2-7; 9 bases fit TRBD1. After removal of 1 base from V and 4 bases from J, the junction contained 2 bases not matched to a gene. CDR3 length: 14 residues. Germline loops: CDR1 SNHLY, CDR2 FYNNEI. The DNA for the CDR3 is TGTGCCAGCAGTGAAGGTGGACAGGGGTACGAGCAGTACTCC. As protein: CASSEGGQGYEQYS.

The chain is built from TRBV4-3 and TRBJ2-7, with D possibly being TRBD1 or TRBD2 (5 bases each). This CDR3 has 15 residues. Germline loops: CDR1 LGHNA, CDR2 YSLEER. The V and J ends lost 1 base and 4 bases respectively, with 14 bases between them. The CDR3, as DNA: TGCGCCAGCAGCCAAGGATTGGGACCTGCGTACGAGCAGTACTTC. It codes for CASSQGLGPAYEQYF.

Concerning this clonotype: Without the conserved terminal phenylalanine or tryptophan, this CDR3 likely stems from a read error. V and J are TRBV6-2 or TRBV6-3 and TRBJ2-7, with TRBD2 as a possible D gene (5 bases). Germline V gene data show CDR1 as MNHEY and CDR2 as SVGEGT. The CDR3 runs 14 residues. Trimming took off 6 bases at V and 0 bases at J, with 12 bases between the two ends. The CDR3 DNA sequence: TGTGCCAGCAGCCACGGGGTTAGCTCCTACGAGCAGTACCTC. This codes for CASSHGVSSYEQYL.

The chain carries TRBV9 and TRBJ2-2, with 7 nucleotides matching TRBD1. Trimming took 3 bases from V and 0 from J; bases not matched to a gene: 5. Germline CDR1 reads SGDLS; CDR2 reads YYNGEE. This CDR3 has 16 amino acids. CDR3 bases: TGTGCCAGCAGCGACAAGACAGGGCCGAACACCGGGGAGCTGTTTTTT. Amino acids: CASSDKTGPNTGELFF.

V and J are TRBV7-6 and TRBJ2-3; TRBD2 matches at 10 bases. J lost 0 bases, V lost 0 bases, and 9 bases had no gene match. Germline CDR1 SGHVS, CDR2 FNYEAQ. The CDR3 extends over 19 amino acids. CDR3 sequence reads: CASSLAALAGVLSTDTQYF. In DNA, the CDR3 is TGTGCCAGCAGCTTAGCGGCTCTAGCGGGGGTCCTTAGCACAGATACGCAGTATTTT.

This clonotype was counted many times. This chain uses TRBV6-5 with TRBJ2-7, with D possibly TRBD2 on 7 matching bases. Germline loops: CDR1 MNHEY, CDR2 SVGAGI. The V gene lost 2 bases and the J gene lost 5 bases, with 13 bases spanning the gap. The CDR3 has 14 amino acids. This CDR3 is CASSYGGAANEQYF. CDR3 nucleotides: TGTGCCAGCAGTTACGGGGGGGCGGCGAACGAGCAGTACTTC.

In its sample, this clonotype was seen a few times. The germline gene is not matched at one end of the junction; a read error may be the cause. The V gene is TRBV6-1, the J gene TRBJ1-1; no firm D call. This CDR3 region has 14 residues. CDR1 MNHNS and CDR2 SASEGT come from the germline V gene. The CDR3 DNA follows: TGTGCCAGCGGTGAAATCAAAAGGGACACTGAAGCTTTCTTT. This codes for CASGEIKRDTEAFF.

V and J are TRBV13 and TRBJ2-3; 7 positions match TRBD1. Trimming removed 5 bases from V and 3 bases from J; junction bases left unmatched: 11. The CDR3 covers 16 residues. Germline CDR1 reads PRHDT; CDR2 reads FYEKMQ (reference sequence). The CDR3 loop is CASSPPGDSRTDTQYF. The CDR3 nucleotides are TGTGCCAGCAGCCCCCCCGGGGACAGCCGGACAGATACGCAGTATTTT.

There are many counts of this clonotype. J is TRBJ2-7 and V is TRBV5-6; tentative D call: TRBD1 (6 bases). The CDR3 totals 14 residues. Trimming removed 7 bases at V and 1 base at J, with 15 bases between. Germline CDR1 SGHDT, CDR2 YYEEEE. CDR3 bases: TGTGCCAGCGGAACGACAGGACTTTCCTACGAGCAGTACTTC. It yields the protein CASGTTGLSYEQYF.

This clonotype was picked up many times. The V gene is TRBV5-1, the J gene TRBJ1-1, with 7 bases aligning to TRBD1. Losses at the gene ends were 1 base for V and 4 bases for J; bases not matched to a gene: 1. Germline V gene sequence: CDR1 SGHRS, CDR2 YFSETQ. This CDR3 is built from 13 residues. CDR3 sequence reads: CASSLSGGTEAFF. CDR3 DNA: TGCGCCAGCAGCTTGTCAGGGGGCACTGAAGCTTTCTTT.